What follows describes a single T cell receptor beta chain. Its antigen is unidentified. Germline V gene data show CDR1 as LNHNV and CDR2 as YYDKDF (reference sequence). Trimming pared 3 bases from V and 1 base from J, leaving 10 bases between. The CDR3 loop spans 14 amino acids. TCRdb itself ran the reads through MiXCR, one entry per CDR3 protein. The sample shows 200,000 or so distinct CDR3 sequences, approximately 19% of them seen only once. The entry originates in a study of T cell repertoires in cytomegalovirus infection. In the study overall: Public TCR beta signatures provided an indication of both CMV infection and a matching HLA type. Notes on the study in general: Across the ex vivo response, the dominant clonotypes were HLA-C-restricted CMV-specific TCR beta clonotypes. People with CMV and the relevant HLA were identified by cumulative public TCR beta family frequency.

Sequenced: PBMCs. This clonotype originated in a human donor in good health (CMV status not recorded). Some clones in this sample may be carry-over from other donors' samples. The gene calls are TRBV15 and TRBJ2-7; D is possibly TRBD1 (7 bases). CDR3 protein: CATSSQGGSYEQYF. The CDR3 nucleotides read TGTGCCACCAGCAGCCAGGGGGGTTCCTACGAGCAGTACTTC.